A selection of T cell receptor beta chains follows, all from one sample in a study of radiation and T cells in renal cell carcinoma. Sequenced by immunoSEQ multiplex PCR; TCRdb stores in-frame clones only, minus some. The top ten hold 3.5% to 5% of the sample, which has about 150,000 clones, roughly nine tenths seen once. The specimen was blood, collected from a patient whose treatment included radiotherapy and nephrectomy. These receptors were collected from a woman between 65 and 79 years old with renal cell carcinoma. The CDR3 runs from the conserved cysteine through the conserved F or W. The order of the fields is V gene, J gene, D gene, clone size, CDR3 protein, CDR3 DNA. D genes are given only for firm matches. Some rows mark clone size as missing; the rest say once, few, many or name a class of expanded clone.

V gene: TRBV7-2
J gene: TRBJ1-5
D gene: NA
clone size: NA
CDR3 protein: CASSFRSGPGQPQHF
CDR3 DNA: TGTGCCAGCAGCTTTAGGTCAGGGCCGGGTCAGCCCCAGCATTTT

V gene: TRBV7-2
J gene: TRBJ2-7
D gene: TRBD1
clone size: NA
CDR3 protein: CASSLVVAGGFDEQYF
CDR3 DNA: TGTGCCAGCAGCTTAGTTGTAGCAGGGGGTTTCGACGAGCAGTACTTC

V gene: TRBV11-1
J gene: TRBJ2-5
D gene: TRBD2
clone size: NA
CDR3 protein: CASSFRAGGLETQYF
CDR3 DNA: TGTGCCAGCAGCTTTCGGGCGGGGGGGCTGGAGACCCAGTACTTC

V gene: TRBV7-8
J gene: TRBJ1-2
D gene: TRBD1
clone size: NA
CDR3 protein: CASSLQQGAYDGYTF
CDR3 DNA: TGTGCCAGCAGCTTACAGCAGGGGGCATACGATGGCTACACCTTC

V gene: TRBV5-4
J gene: TRBJ2-7
D gene: NA
clone size: NA
CDR3 protein: CASSPGTNYEQYF
CDR3 DNA: TGTGCCAGCAGCCCCGGGACCAACTACGAGCAGTACTTC

V gene: TRBV5-1
J gene: TRBJ2-7
D gene: TRBD2
clone size: NA
CDR3 protein: CASSSLAGGAGEQYF
CDR3 DNA: TGCGCCAGCAGCTCCCTAGCGGGGGGCGCCGGGGAGCAGTACTTC

V gene: TRBV30
J gene: TRBJ1-4
D gene: TRBD1
clone size: NA
CDR3 protein: CAWTRDSHNEKLFF
CDR3 DNA: TGTGCCTGGACTAGGGACAGCCATAATGAAAAACTGTTTTTT

V gene: TRBV7-2
J gene: TRBJ1-5
D gene: NA
clone size: NA
CDR3 protein: CASSLDTVGNQPQHF
CDR3 DNA: TGTGCCAGCAGCTTAGATACAGTGGGGAATCAGCCCCAGCATTTT

V gene: TRBV5-4
J gene: TRBJ2-7
D gene: TRBD2
clone size: NA
CDR3 protein: CASSFQRGGSYEQYF
CDR3 DNA: TGTGCCAGCAGCTTCCAGCGGGGGGGCTCCTACGAGCAGTACTTC

V gene: TRBV4-2
J gene: TRBJ2-3
D gene: NA
clone size: once
CDR3 protein: CASSQVERQDTQYF
CDR3 DNA: TGTGCCAGCAGCCAAGTTGAACGTCAGGATACGCAGTATTTT

V gene: TRBV6-5
J gene: TRBJ2-5
D gene: NA
clone size: NA
CDR3 protein: CASSYGRTLGETQYF
CDR3 DNA: TGTGCCAGCAGTTACGGGCGGACCCTTGGAGAGACCCAGTACTTC

V gene: TRBV5-5
J gene: TRBJ1-1
D gene: TRBD1
clone size: NA
CDR3 protein: CASMRQGAEAFF
CDR3 DNA: TGTGCCAGCATGCGTCAGGGGGCTGAAGCTTTCTTT

V gene: TRBV4-3
J gene: TRBJ1-2
D gene: NA
clone size: NA
CDR3 protein: CASSQDPRDSGYTF
CDR3 DNA: TGCGCCAGCAGCCAAGATCCCAGGGATTCTGGCTACACCTTC

V gene: TRBV4-1
J gene: TRBJ1-5
D gene: NA
clone size: NA
CDR3 protein: CASSQGAVPNQPQHF
CDR3 DNA: TGCGCCAGCAGCCAAGGAGCGGTGCCTAATCAGCCCCAGCATTTT

V gene: TRBV14
J gene: TRBJ1-1
D gene: NA
clone size: NA
CDR3 protein: CASSSRPLLTEAFF
CDR3 DNA: TGTGCCAGCAGCTCCCGCCCCTTGCTCACTGAAGCTTTCTTT

V gene: TRBV27
J gene: TRBJ2-3
D gene: NA
clone size: once
CDR3 protein: CASRFGGHTDTQYF
CDR3 DNA: TGTGCCAGCAGGTTCGGGGGACACACAGATACGCAGTATTTT

V gene: TRBV30
J gene: TRBJ1-3
D gene: NA
clone size: NA
CDR3 protein: CAWSVSRFGGEPGNTIYF
CDR3 DNA: TGTGCCTGGAGTGTCAGTCGGTTCGGGGGCGAACCTGGAAACACCATATATTTT

V gene: TRBV5-1
J gene: TRBJ2-2
D gene: TRBD2
clone size: NA
CDR3 protein: CASRLGIAGSNTGELFF
CDR3 DNA: TGCGCCAGCAGGCTTGGTATAGCGGGGTCGAACACCGGGGAGCTGTTTTTT

V gene: TRBV7-8
J gene: TRBJ1-1
D gene: TRBD1
clone size: NA
CDR3 protein: CASSLRDRATEAFF
CDR3 DNA: TGTGCCAGCAGCTTAAGGGACAGGGCCACTGAAGCTTTCTTT

V gene: TRBV9
J gene: TRBJ2-7
D gene: NA
clone size: NA
CDR3 protein: CASSVYPTQVNEQYF
CDR3 DNA: TGTGCCAGCAGCGTGTACCCAACCCAAGTCAACGAGCAGTACTTC

V gene: TRBV7-2
J gene: TRBJ2-1
D gene: NA
clone size: few
CDR3 protein: CASRWTDYNEQFF
CDR3 DNA: TGTGCCAGCAGATGGACAGACTACAATGAGCAGTTCTTC

V gene: TRBV18
J gene: TRBJ2-7
D gene: NA
clone size: NA
CDR3 protein: CASSPKDGVSEQYF
CDR3 DNA: TGTGCCAGCTCACCCAAAGACGGTGTTAGCGAGCAGTACTTC

V gene: TRBV27
J gene: TRBJ2-1
D gene: NA
clone size: NA
CDR3 protein: CASSYAPLAYNEQFF
CDR3 DNA: TGTGCCAGCAGCTATGCCCCCCTCGCCTACAATGAGCAGTTCTTC

V gene: TRBV5-4
J gene: TRBJ1-2
D gene: TRBD1
clone size: once
CDR3 protein: CASSPRDRPKSYGYTF
CDR3 DNA: TGTGCCAGCAGCCCGAGGGACAGACCCAAAAGCTATGGCTACACCTTC

V gene: TRBV9
J gene: TRBJ1-1
D gene: NA
clone size: NA
CDR3 protein: CASSRADTEAFF
CDR3 DNA: TGTGCCAGCAGCCGGGCAGACACTGAAGCTTTCTTT

V gene: TRBV4-3
J gene: TRBJ1-2
D gene: NA
clone size: NA
CDR3 protein: CASSQELGTNYGYTF
CDR3 DNA: TGCGCCAGCAGCCAAGAGCTGGGAACTAACTATGGCTACACCTTC

V gene: TRBV18
J gene: TRBJ1-1
D gene: NA
clone size: NA
CDR3 protein: CASSPQGDTEAFF
CDR3 DNA: TGTGCCAGCTCACCACAGGGCGACACTGAAGCTTTCTTT

V gene: TRBV7-9
J gene: TRBJ2-3
D gene: NA
clone size: NA
CDR3 protein: CASSQTANTDTQYF
CDR3 DNA: TGTGCCAGCAGCCAGACAGCGAACACAGATACGCAGTATTTT

V gene: TRBV21-1
J gene: TRBJ2-3
D gene: NA
clone size: once
CDR3 protein: CASSPRTGGDTQYF
CDR3 DNA: TGTGCCAGCAGCCCACGGACAGGGGGGGATACGCAGTATTTT

V gene: TRBV14
J gene: TRBJ1-1
D gene: NA
clone size: few
CDR3 protein: CASSPETPNTEAFF
CDR3 DNA: TGTGCCAGCAGCCCAGAGACACCGAACACTGAAGCTTTCTTT

V gene: TRBV5-1
J gene: TRBJ1-3
D gene: NA
clone size: NA
CDR3 protein: CASKGEISGNTIYF
CDR3 DNA: TGCGCCAGCAAGGGGGAGATCTCTGGAAACACCATATATTTT

V gene: TRBV7-2
J gene: TRBJ1-1
D gene: NA
clone size: NA
CDR3 protein: CASSTTGLEAFF
CDR3 DNA: TGTGCCAGCAGCACAACCGGCCTTGAAGCTTTCTTT

V gene: TRBV21-1
J gene: TRBJ1-2
D gene: NA
clone size: NA
CDR3 protein: CASSKLKDRVSHGYTF
CDR3 DNA: TGTGCCAGCAGCAAACTAAAGGACAGGGTGAGCCATGGCTACACCTTC

V gene: TRBV7-2
J gene: TRBJ2-5
D gene: NA
clone size: NA
CDR3 protein: CASSLMLGGRGETQYF
CDR3 DNA: TGTGCCAGCAGCTTAATGCTTGGGGGGCGGGGAGAGACCCAGTACTTC

V gene: TRBV28
J gene: TRBJ1-5
D gene: NA
clone size: NA
CDR3 protein: CASRGANQPQHF
CDR3 DNA: TGTGCCAGCAGAGGGGCAAATCAGCCCCAGCATTTT

V gene: TRBV10-3
J gene: TRBJ2-4
D gene: NA
clone size: NA
CDR3 protein: CAIMGGTPKNIQYF
CDR3 DNA: TGTGCCATCATGGGGGGCACTCCCAAAAACATTCAGTACTTC

V gene: TRBV2
J gene: TRBJ1-1
D gene: TRBD1
clone size: few
CDR3 protein: CASLRDRGTEAFF
CDR3 DNA: TGTGCCAGCCTGAGAGACAGGGGCACTGAAGCTTTCTTT

V gene: TRBV11-1
J gene: TRBJ1-6
D gene: TRBD1
clone size: once
CDR3 protein: CASSPVGQGQSPLHF
CDR3 DNA: TGTGCCAGCAGCCCAGTGGGACAGGGTCAATCACCCCTCCACTTT

V gene: TRBV2
J gene: TRBJ1-2
D gene: TRBD1
clone size: NA
CDR3 protein: CASSTDRVIGYGYTF
CDR3 DNA: TGTGCCAGCAGTACGGACAGGGTGATAGGTTATGGCTACACCTTC